The table lists the clone carrying this TCR beta chain with a count of one. Its antigen remains unidentified. The data belong to a study of cytomegalovirus exposure and HLA in healthy donors. Study-level information: Early released data comprised 75 million to 100 million unique TCRs from HLA-typed donors. Notes on the study in general: Further analysis was carried out later, and it showed several of the most significant clusters appearing linked to common viral pathogens.

Donors in the study were healthy people who gave bone marrow. Germline V gene lookup returns CDR1 MNHNS and CDR2 SASEGT. This CDR3 comprises 18 residues. V trimming: 1 base; J trimming: 3 bases; junction bases outside the gene matches: 12. Both 60 Vbeta primers and 13 Jbeta primers went into the PCR. Method: immunoSEQ multiplex PCR; TCRdb's copy keeps in-frame clones and lacks some. The table shows some 140,000 clones, with 66% occurring only once. The receptor was derived from a human donor in good health. The J gene is TRBJ2-5, the V gene TRBV6-1, with 9 bases aligning to TRBD1. Source material: PBMCs. The CDR3 DNA reads TGTGCCAGCAGTGAAGGTGTTGGGGCGGGACAGGGTAAAGAGACCCAGTACTTC. It specifies CASSEGVGAGQGKETQYF.